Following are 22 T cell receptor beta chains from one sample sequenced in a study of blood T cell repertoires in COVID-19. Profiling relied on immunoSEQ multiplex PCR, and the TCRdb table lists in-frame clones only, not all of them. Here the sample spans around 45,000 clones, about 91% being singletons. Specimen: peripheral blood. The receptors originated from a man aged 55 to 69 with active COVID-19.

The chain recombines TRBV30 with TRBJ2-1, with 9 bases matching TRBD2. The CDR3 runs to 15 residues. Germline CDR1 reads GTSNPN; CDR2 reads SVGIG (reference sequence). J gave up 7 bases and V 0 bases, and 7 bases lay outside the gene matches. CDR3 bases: TGTGCCTGGAGTGTATACCCCCTAGCGGGGAATGAGCAGTTCTTC. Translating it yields CAWSVYPLAGNEQFF.

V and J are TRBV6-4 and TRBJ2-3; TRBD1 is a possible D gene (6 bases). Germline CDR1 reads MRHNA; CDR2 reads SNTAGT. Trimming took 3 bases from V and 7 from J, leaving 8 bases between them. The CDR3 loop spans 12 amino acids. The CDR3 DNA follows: TGTGCCAGCAGTGATCAGGGGAATACGCAGTATTTT. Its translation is CASSDQGNTQYF.

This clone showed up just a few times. For the CDR3, the DNA is TGTGCCAGCAGCCCGGGGGACTCTGGAAACACCATATATTTT. Amino acids: CASSPGDSGNTIYF. The gene calls are TRBV5-6 and TRBJ1-3, with D possibly matching TRBD1 (5 bases). Germline-derived CDR1 and CDR2 are SGHDT and YYEEEE. The CDR3 consists of 14 residues. Between the trimmed V and J ends, which lost 4 bases and 0 bases, there was a span of 8 bases.

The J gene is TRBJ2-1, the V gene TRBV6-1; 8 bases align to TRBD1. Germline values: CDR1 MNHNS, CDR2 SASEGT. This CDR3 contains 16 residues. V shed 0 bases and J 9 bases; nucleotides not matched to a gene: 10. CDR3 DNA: TGTGCCAGCAGTGAAGCACCGGACAGGGTTTCATCTGAGCAGTTCTTC. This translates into CASSEAPDRVSSEQFF.

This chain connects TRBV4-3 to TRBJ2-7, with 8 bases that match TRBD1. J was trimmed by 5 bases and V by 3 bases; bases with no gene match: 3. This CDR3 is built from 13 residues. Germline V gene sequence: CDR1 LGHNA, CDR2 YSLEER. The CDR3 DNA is TGCGCCAGCAGCCAGGACAGGGCCCACGAGCAGTACTTC. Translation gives CASSQDRAHEQYF.

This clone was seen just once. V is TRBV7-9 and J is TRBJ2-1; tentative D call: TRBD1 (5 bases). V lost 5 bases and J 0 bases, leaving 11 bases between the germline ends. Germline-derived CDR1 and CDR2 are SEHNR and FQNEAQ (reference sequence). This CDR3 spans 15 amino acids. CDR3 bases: TGTGCCAGCAGCCACCGACAGAGCTCCTACAATGAGCAGTTCTTC. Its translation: CASSHRQSSYNEQFF.

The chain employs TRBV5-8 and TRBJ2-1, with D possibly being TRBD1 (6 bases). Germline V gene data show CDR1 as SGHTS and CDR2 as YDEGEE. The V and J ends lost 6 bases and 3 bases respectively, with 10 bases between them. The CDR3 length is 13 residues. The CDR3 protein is CASTKGVYNEQFF. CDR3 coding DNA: TGTGCCAGCACCAAGGGGGTCTACAATGAGCAGTTCTTC.

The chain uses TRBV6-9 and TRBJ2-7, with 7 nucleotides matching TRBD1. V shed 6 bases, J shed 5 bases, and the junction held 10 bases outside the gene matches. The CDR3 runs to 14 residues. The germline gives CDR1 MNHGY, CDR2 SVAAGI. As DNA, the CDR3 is TGTGCCAGCAGCCGACAGGGTTTCTGGAACGAGCAGTACTTC. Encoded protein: CASSRQGFWNEQYF.

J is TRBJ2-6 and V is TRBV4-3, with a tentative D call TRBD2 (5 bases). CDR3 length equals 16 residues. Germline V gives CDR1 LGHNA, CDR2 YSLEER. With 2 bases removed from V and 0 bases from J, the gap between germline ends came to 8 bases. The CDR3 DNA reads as TGCGCCAGCAGCCAACTCCGGGGCTCTGGGGCCAACGTCCTGACTTTC. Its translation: CASSQLRGSGANVLTF.

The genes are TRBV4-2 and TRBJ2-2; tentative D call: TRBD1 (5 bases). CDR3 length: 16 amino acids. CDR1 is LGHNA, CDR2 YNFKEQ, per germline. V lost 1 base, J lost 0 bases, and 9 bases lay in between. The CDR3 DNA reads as TGTGCCAGCAGCCAAGGGGCAGGGTCGAACACCGGGGAGCTGTTTTTT. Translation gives CASSQGAGSNTGELFF.

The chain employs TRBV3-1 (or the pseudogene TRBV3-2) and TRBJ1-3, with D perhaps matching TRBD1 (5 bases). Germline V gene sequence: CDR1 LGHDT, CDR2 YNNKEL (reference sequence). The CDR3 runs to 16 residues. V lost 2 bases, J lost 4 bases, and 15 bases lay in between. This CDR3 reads CASSQSGGSYGNTIYF. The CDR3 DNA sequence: TGTGCCAGCAGCCAATCCGGGGGTTCTTACGGAAACACCATATATTTT.

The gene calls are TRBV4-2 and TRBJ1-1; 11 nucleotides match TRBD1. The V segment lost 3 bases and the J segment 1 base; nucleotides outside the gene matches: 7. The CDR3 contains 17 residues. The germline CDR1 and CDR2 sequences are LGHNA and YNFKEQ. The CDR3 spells CASSHLGQGAANTEAFF. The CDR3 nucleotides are TGTGCCAGCAGCCATCTTGGACAGGGGGCCGCGAACACTGAAGCTTTCTTT.

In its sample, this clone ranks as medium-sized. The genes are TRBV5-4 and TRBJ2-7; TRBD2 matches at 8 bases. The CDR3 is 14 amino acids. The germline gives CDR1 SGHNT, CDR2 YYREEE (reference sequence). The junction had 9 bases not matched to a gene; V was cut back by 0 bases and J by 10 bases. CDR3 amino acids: CASSLEDFSGEQYF. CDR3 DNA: TGTGCCAGCAGCTTGGAAGACTTTAGCGGGGAACAGTACTTC.

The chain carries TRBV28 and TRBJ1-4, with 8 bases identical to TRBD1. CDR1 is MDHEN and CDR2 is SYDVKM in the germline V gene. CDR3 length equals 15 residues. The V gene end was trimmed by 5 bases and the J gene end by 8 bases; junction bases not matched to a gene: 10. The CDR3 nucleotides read TGTGCCAGCAGTCCCCCGACAGGGGAGAACGAAAAACTGTTTTTT. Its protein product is CASSPPTGENEKLFF. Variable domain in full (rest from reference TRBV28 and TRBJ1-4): DVKVTQSSRYLVKRTGEKVFLECVQDMDHENMFWYRQDPGLGLRLIYFSYDVKMKEKGDIPEGYSVSREKKERFSLILESASTNQTSMYLCASSPPTGENEKLFFGSGTQLSVL.

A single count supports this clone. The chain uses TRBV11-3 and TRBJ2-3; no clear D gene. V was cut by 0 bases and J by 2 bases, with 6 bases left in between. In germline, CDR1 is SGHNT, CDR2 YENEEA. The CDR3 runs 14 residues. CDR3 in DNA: TGTGCCAGCAGCTTAGACGTAGACACAGATACGCAGTATTTT. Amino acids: CASSLDVDTDTQYF.

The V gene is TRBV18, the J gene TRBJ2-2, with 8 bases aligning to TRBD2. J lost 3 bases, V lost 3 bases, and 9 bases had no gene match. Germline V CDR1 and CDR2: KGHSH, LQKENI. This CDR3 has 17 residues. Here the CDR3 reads CASSPSQRGSYTGELFF. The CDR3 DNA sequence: TGTGCCAGCTCACCCTCCCAGCGGGGGAGTTACACCGGGGAGCTGTTTTTT. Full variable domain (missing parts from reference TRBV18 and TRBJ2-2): NAGVMQNPRHLVRRRGQEARLRCSPMKGHSHVYWYRQLPEEGLKFMVYLQKENIIDESGMPKERFSAEFPKEGPSILRIQQVVRGDSAAYFCASSPSQRGSYTGELFFGEGSRLTVL.

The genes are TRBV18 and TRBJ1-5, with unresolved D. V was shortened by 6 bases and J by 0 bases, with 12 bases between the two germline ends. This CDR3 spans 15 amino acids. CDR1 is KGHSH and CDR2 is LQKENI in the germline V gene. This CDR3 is CASSPLSNSNQPQHF. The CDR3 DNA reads TGTGCCAGCTCCCCCCTTTCTAATAGCAATCAGCCCCAGCATTTT.

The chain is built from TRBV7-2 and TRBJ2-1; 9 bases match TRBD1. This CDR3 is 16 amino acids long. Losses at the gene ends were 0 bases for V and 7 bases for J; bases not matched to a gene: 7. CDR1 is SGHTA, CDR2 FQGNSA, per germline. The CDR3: CASSLAIQGAGNEQFF. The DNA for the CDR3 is TGTGCCAGCAGCTTAGCGATACAGGGGGCGGGGAATGAGCAGTTCTTC. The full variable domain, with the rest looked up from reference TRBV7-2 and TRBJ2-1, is GAGVSQSPSNKVTEKGKDVELRCDPISGHTALYWYRQSLGQGLEFLIYFQGNSAPDKSGLPSDRFSAERTGGSVSTLTIQRTQQEDSAVYLCASSLAIQGAGNEQFFGPGTRLTVL.

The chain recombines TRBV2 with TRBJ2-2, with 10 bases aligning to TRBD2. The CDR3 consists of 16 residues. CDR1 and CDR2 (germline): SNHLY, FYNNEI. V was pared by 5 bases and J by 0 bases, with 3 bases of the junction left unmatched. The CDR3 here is CASSFSGRTNTGELFF. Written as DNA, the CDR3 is TGTGCCAGCAGTTTTAGCGGGAGGACGAACACCGGGGAGCTGTTTTTT.

The CDR3 region is CASSQLAGGIDEQFF. CDR3 bases: TGTGCCAGCAGCCAGCTAGCGGGAGGGATCGATGAGCAGTTCTTC. The V call is TRBV28, the J call TRBJ2-1; 12 nucleotides agree with TRBD2. The CDR3 is 15 amino acids. Germline CDR1 MDHEN, CDR2 SYDVKM. Trimming took 6 bases from V and 8 from J; bases not matched to a gene: 8.

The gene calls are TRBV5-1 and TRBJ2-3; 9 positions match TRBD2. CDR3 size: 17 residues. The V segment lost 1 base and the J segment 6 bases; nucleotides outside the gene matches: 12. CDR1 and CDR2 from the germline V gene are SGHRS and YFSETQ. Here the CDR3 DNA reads TGCGCCAGCAGCTTGTCAGCGGTGAGCGGGGGGTCCGATACGCAGTATTTT. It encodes CASSLSAVSGGSDTQYF.

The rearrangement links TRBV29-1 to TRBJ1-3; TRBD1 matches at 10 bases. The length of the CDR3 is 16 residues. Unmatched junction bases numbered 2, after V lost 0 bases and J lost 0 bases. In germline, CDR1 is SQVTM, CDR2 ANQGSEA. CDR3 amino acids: CSVEEGTGVSGNTIYF. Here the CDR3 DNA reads TGCAGCGTTGAAGAAGGGACAGGGGTCTCTGGAAACACCATATATTTT.